This TCR beta chain was observed in a study of blood T cell repertoires in COVID-19. The length of the CDR3 is 14 residues. Germline CDR1 SGHTA, CDR2 FQGTGA. With 5 bases clipped from V and 1 base from J, the junction kept 5 bases outside the gene matches. Recruited during active infection, patients (from Seattle) were subsequently followed longitudinally. Method: immunoSEQ multiplex PCR; TCRdb's copy keeps in-frame clones and lacks some. The data contain 270,000 or so clones, 90% of them singletons. This sequence joins TRBV7-3 and TRBJ2-7; TRBD1 aligns across 7 bases. This sequence originates from a woman in her sixties with COVID-19, enrolled during active disease. The sequenced sample was peripheral blood. CDR3 sequence: CASSPGGQSYEQYF. For the CDR3, the DNA is TGTGCCAGCAGCCCTGGGGGACAGTCCTACGAGCAGTACTTC. The entire variable domain, with the rest obtained from reference TRBV7-3 and TRBJ2-7, is as follows: GAGVSQTPSNKVTEKGKYVELRCDPISGHTALYWYRQSLGQGPEFLIYFQGTGAADDSGLPNDRFFAVRPEGSVSTLKIQRTERGDSAVYLCASSPGGQSYEQYFGPGTRLTVT.